The present T cell receptor beta chain was sequenced within a study of CD8+ T cells in alopecia areata. Study-wide background: Scalp area affected, as a percentage, set the severity score of treated patients. Notes on the study in general: Tofacitinib significantly lowered scalp clonality and expanded CD8+ clones among the top 100. One nonresponder leaves baseline CD8+ expansion's link to response uncertain. Many expanded lesional clones persisted during tofacitinib (in both scalp and blood).

Extraction and reverse transcription of RNA yielded cDNA as the sequencing template. Sequencing was performed with immunoSEQ multiplex PCR; in TCRdb, only in-frame clones are kept and a portion is missing. The sample holds about 250,000 clones, 60% seen once. This clone was detected a few times. Its matching antigen is unknown. Treatment: oral pan-JAK inhibitor, 5-10 mg twice daily. The sample here was CD4+ T cells sorted from blood, taken around week 53, from a patient treated with tofacitinib. The receptor comes from a human donor with alopecia areata.

CDR3 loop: CASSPTYLTYEQYF. The CDR3 nucleotides are TGCGCCAGCAGCCCCACATACCTTACCTACGAGCAGTACTTC. The rearrangement joins TRBV4-1 to TRBJ2-7; D is uncertain. Deletions cut 4 bases from V and 2 bases from J, with 12 bases between. Germline V gives CDR1 MGHRA, CDR2 YSYEKL. This CDR3 spans 14 amino acids.